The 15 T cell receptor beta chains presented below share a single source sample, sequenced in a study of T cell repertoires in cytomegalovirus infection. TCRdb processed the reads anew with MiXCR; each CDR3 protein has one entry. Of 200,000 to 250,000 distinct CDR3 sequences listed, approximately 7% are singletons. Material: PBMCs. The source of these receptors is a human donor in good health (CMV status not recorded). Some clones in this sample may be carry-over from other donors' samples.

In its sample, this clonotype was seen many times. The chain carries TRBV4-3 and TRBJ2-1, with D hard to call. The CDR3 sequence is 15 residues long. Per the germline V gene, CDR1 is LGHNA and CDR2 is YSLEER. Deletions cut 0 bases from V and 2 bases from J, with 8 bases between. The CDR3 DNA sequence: TGCGCCAGCAGCCAAGACCCGGTAGCCTACAATGAGCAGTTCTTC. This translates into CASSQDPVAYNEQFF.

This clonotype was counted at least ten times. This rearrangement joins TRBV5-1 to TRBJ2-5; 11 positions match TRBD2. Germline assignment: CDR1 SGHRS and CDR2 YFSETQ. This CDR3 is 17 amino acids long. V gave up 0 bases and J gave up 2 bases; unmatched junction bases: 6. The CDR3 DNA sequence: TGCGCCAGCAGCTTGGCCGGTCTAGCGGGGGGACAAGAGACCCAGTACTTC. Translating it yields CASSLAGLAGGQETQYF.

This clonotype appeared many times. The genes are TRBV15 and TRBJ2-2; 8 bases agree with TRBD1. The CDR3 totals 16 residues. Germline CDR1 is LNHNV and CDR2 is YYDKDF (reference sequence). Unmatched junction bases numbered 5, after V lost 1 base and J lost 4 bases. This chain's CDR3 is CATSRASTGATGELFF. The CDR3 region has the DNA TGTGCCACCAGCAGAGCGTCGACAGGGGCCACCGGGGAGCTGTTTTTT.

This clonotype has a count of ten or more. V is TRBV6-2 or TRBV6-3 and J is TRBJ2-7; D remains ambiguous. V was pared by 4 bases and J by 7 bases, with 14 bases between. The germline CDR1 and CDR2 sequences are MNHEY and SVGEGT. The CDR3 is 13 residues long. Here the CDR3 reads CASSFLGPSEQYF. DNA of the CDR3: TGTGCCAGCAGTTTCTTAGGTCCATCGGAGCAGTACTTC.

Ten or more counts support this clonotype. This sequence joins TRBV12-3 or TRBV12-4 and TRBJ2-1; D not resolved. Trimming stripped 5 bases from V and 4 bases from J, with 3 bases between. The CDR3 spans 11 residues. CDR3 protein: CASSGYNEQFF. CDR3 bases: TGTGCCAGCAGTGGATACAATGAGCAGTTCTTC.

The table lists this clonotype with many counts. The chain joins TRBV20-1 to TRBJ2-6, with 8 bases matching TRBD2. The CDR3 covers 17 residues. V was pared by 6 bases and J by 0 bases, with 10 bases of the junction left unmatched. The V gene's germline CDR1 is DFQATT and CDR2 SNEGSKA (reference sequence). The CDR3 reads CSAVQDSGDSGANVLTF. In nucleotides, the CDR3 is TGCAGTGCCGTCCAGGATAGCGGGGACTCTGGGGCCAACGTCCTGACTTTC.

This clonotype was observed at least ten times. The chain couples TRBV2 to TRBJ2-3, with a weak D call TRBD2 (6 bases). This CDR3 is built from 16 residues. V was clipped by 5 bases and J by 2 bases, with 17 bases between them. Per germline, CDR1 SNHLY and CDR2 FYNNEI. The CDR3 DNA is TGTGCCAGCAGTAGGTTTGGCGGGGAATACACAGATACGCAGTATTTT. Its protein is CASSRFGGEYTDTQYF.

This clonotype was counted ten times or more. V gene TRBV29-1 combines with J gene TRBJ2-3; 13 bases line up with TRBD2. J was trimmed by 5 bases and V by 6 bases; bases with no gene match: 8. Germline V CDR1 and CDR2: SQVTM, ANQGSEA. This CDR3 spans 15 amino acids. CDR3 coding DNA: TGCAGCGTGCGACTAGCGGGGGGTTCGCAAGATACGCAGTATTTT. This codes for CSVRLAGGSQDTQYF.

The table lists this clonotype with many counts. In nucleotides, the CDR3 is TGTGCCAGCAGCTTGAGAAAAGGGGTCATTTCTGGGGCCAACGTCCTGACTTTC. It yields the protein CASSLRKGVISGANVLTF. The chain carries TRBV7-2 and TRBJ2-6; a weak D match, TRBD1 (5 bases). CDR1 and CDR2 from the germline V gene are SGHTA and FQGNSA. This CDR3 contains 18 residues. V shed 3 bases and J shed 1 base, with 16 bases lying between them. The variable domain in full, with the rest retrieved from reference TRBV7-2 and TRBJ2-6, is GAGVSQSPSNKVTEKGKDVELRCDPISGHTALYWYRQSLGQGLEFLIYFQGNSAPDKSGLPSDRFSAERTGGSVSTLTIQRTQQEDSAVYLCASSLRKGVISGANVLTFGAGSRLTVL.

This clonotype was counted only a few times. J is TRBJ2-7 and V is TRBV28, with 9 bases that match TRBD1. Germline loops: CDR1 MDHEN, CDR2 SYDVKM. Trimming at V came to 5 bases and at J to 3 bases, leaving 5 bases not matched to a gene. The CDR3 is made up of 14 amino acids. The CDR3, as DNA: TGTGCCAGCAGTCCGCGGACAGGGGTCTACGAGCAGTACTTC. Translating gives CASSPRTGVYEQYF.

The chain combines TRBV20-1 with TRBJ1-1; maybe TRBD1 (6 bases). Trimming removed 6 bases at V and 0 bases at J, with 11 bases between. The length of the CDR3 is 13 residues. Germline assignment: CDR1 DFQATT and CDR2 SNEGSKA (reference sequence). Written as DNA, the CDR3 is TGCAGTGCCGATCGGGACATGAACACTGAAGCTTTCTTT. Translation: CSADRDMNTEAFF.

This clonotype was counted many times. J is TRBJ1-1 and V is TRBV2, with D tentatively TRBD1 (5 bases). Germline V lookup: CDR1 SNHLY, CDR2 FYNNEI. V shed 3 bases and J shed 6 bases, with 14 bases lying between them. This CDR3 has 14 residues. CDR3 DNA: TGTGCCAGCAGTGATAGGACGGGACGTCCTGAAGCTTTCTTT. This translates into CASSDRTGRPEAFF.

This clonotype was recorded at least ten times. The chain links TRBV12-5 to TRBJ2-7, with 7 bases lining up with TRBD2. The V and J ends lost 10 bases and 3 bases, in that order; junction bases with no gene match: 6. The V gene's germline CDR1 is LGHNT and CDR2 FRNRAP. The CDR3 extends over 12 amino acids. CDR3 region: CATSREVYEQYF. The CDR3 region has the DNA TGTGCTACATCCCGGGAGGTCTACGAGCAGTACTTC. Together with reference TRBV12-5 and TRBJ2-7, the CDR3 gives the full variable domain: DARVTQTPRHKVTEMGQEVTMRCQPILGHNTVFWYRQTMMQGLELLAYFRNRAPLDDSGMPKDRFSAEMPDATLATLKIQPSEPRDSAVYFCATSREVYEQYFGPGTRLTVT.

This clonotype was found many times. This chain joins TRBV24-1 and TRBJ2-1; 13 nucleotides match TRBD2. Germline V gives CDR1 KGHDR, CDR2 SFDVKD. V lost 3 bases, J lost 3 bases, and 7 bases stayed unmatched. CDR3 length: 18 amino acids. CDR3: CATSDITSGGASYNEQFF. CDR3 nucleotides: TGTGCCACCAGTGATATTACTAGCGGGGGGGCTAGCTACAATGAGCAGTTCTTC.

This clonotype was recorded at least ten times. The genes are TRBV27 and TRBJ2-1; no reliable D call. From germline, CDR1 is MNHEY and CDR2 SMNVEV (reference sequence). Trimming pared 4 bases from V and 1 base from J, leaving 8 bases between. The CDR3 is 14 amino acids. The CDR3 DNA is TGTGCCAGCAGTTCTGACGATTCCTACAATGAGCAGTTCTTC. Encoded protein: CASSSDDSYNEQFF.